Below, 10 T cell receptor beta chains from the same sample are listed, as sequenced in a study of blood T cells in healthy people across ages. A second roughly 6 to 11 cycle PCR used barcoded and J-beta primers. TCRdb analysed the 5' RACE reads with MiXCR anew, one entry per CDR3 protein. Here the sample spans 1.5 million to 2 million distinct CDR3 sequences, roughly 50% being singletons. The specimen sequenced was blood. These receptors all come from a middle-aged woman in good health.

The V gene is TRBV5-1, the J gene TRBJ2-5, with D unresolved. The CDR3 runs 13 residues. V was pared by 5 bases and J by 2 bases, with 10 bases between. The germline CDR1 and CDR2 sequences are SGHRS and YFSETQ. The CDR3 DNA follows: TGCGCCAGCAGTAAGGTAGCTCAAGAGACCCAGTACTTC. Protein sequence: CASSKVAQETQYF.

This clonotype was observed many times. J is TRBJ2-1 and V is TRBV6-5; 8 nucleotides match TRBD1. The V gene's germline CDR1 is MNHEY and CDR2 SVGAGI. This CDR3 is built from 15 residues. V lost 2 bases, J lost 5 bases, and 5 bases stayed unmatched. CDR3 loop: CASSYSGQGDNEQFF. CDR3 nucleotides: TGTGCCAGCAGTTACAGTGGACAGGGCGACAATGAGCAGTTCTTC.

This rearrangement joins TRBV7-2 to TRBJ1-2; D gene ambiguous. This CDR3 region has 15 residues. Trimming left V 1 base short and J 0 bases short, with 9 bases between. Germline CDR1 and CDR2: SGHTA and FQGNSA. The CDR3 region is CASSLDTVANYGYTF. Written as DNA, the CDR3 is TGTGCCAGCAGCTTAGACACGGTAGCTAACTATGGCTACACCTTC. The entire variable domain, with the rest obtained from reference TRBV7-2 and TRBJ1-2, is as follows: GAGVSQSPSNKVTEKGKDVELRCDPISGHTALYWYRQSLGQGLEFLIYFQGNSAPDKSGLPSDRFSAERTGGSVSTLTIQRTQQEDSAVYLCASSLDTVANYGYTFGSGTRLTVV.

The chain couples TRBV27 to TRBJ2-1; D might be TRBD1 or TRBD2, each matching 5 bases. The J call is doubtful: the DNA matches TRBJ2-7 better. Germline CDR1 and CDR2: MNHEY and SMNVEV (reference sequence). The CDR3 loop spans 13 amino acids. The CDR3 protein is CASSLRDLNEQYF. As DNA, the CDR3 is TGTGCCAGCAGTCTCCGGGACCTCAATGAGCAGTACTTC.

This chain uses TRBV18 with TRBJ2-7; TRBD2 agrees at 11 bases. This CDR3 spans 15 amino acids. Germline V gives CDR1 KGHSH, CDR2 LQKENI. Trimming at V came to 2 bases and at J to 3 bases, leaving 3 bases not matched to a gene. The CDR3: CASSPTGLAVYEQYF. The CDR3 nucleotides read TGTGCCAGCTCACCAACGGGACTAGCGGTCTACGAGCAGTACTTC.

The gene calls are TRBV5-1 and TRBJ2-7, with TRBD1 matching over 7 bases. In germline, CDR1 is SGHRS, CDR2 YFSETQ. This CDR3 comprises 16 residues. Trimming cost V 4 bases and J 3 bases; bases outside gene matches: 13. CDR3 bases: TGCGCCAGCAGCGGGTGGGAGTTAGGGGGCAACTACGAGCAGTACTTC. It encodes CASSGWELGGNYEQYF.

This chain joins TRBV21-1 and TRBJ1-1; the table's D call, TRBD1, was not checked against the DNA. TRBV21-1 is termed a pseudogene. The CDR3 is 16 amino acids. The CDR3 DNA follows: TGTGCCAGTGGACAGGGGGCTAAGAGGTGGAACACTGAAGCTTTCTTT. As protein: CASGQGAKRWNTEAFF.

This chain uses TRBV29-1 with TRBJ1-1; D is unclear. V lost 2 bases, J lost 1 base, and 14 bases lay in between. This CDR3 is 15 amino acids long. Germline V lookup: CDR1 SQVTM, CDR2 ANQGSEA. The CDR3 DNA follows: TGCAGCGTTGAAAGGGAGGGCAATGGGAACACTGAAGCTTTCTTT. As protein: CSVEREGNGNTEAFF.

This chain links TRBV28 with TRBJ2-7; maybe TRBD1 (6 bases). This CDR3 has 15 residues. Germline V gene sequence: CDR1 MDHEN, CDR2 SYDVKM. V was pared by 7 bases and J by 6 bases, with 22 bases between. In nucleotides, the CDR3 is TGTGCCAGCAAAGAGGCAGGGGAAGGATCCCCCGAGCAGTACTTC. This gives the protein CASKEAGEGSPEQYF. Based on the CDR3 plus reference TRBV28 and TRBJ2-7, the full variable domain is DVKVTQSSRYLVKRTGEKVFLECVQDMDHENMFWYRQDPGLGLRLIYFSYDVKMKEKGDIPEGYSVSREKKERFSLILESASTNQTSMYLCASKEAGEGSPEQYFGPGTRLTVT.

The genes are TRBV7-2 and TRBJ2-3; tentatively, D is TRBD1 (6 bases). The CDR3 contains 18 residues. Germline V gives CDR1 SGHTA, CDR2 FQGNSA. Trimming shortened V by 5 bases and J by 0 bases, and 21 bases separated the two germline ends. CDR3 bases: TGTGCCAGCAGCCGCCCCGCCGGGGCAGGGGTAAGCACAGATACGCAGTATTTT. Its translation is CASSRPAGAGVSTDTQYF.